These 32 T cell receptor beta chains were all obtained from the same sample, sequenced in a study of blood T cell repertoires in COVID-19. Clones were read by immunoSEQ multiplex PCR, and TCRdb kept only the in-frame ones, dropping some. The sample lists roughly 240,000 clones; around 85% were seen once. The sequenced sample consisted of PBMCs or T cells enriched from blood (not recorded which). Receptor source: a woman aged 45 to 65 with acute COVID-19.

The chain joins TRBV11-2 to TRBJ1-2, with 8 bases matching TRBD1. Germline V gene sequence: CDR1 SGHAT, CDR2 FQNNGV. This CDR3 region has 17 residues. With 5 bases clipped from V and 0 bases from J, the junction kept 11 bases outside the gene matches. The CDR3 coding sequence is TGTGCCAGCAGCCCCCCCTCCGCAGGGGGCGCTAACTATGGCTACACCTTC. It codes for CASSPPSAGGANYGYTF.

This clone was picked up one time. CDR3 amino acids: CAWSVGRVSTEAFF. The CDR3 region has the DNA TGTGCCTGGAGTGTCGGCAGGGTATCCACTGAAGCTTTCTTT. The chain carries TRBV30 and TRBJ1-1, with D perhaps matching TRBD1 (5 bases). With 0 bases removed from V and 4 bases from J, the gap between germline ends came to 12 bases. The germline V gene encodes CDR1 GTSNPN and CDR2 SVGIG (reference sequence). The CDR3 is 14 residues long.

The chain combines TRBV7-2 with TRBJ1-2; D not resolved. The V and J ends lost 4 bases and 0 bases respectively, with 6 bases between them. The CDR3 spans 13 residues. Germline CDR1 SGHTA, CDR2 FQGNSA. CDR3 nucleotide sequence: TGTGCCAGCAGCTCATCAGCTAACTATGGCTACACCTTC. Its protein is CASSSSANYGYTF.

This chain uses TRBV11-1 with TRBJ1-3; no firm D call. CDR1 and CDR2 from the germline V gene are SGHAT and FQDESV (reference sequence). The CDR3 loop spans 14 amino acids. Trimming left V 3 bases short and J 0 bases short, with 6 bases between. CDR3 sequence reads: CASSFELSGNTIYF. Written as DNA, the CDR3 is TGTGCCAGCAGCTTCGAACTCTCTGGAAACACCATATATTTT.

The chain joins TRBV6-4 to TRBJ1-6; the match to TRBD1 covers 7 bases. Per the germline V gene, CDR1 is MRHNA and CDR2 is SNTAGT. With V trimmed by 6 bases and J by 6 bases, 8 bases remained unmatched. CDR3 size: 15 residues. The CDR3 nucleotides read TGTGCCAGCAGAAGACAGGGCGACTCTAATTCACCCCTCCACTTT. This translates into CASRRQGDSNSPLHF.

The genes are TRBV5-4 and TRBJ2-3, with 11 bases fitting TRBD2. The CDR3 has 16 amino acids. The V and J ends lost 1 base and 6 bases, in that order; junction bases with no gene match: 7. CDR1 is SGHNT, CDR2 YYREEE, per germline (reference sequence). The CDR3, as DNA: TGTGCCAGCAGCTTGAGGCTAGCGGGGGGAGTGGATACGCAGTATTTT. This gives the protein CASSLRLAGGVDTQYF.

This rearrangement joins TRBV6-1 to TRBJ1-1, with TRBD1 identical over 10 bases. J was trimmed by 11 bases and V by 4 bases; bases with no gene match: 7. CDR3 size: 13 residues. The V gene's germline CDR1 is MNHNS and CDR2 SASEGT. The CDR3 loop is CASSGQGATGAFF. The CDR3 DNA reads TGTGCCAGCAGTGGACAGGGGGCGACCGGGGCTTTCTTT.

This clone was counted a few times. The V call is TRBV4-2, the J call TRBJ1-4, with D perhaps matching TRBD1 (5 bases). This CDR3 spans 17 amino acids. V lost 1 base and J 8 bases, leaving 20 bases between the germline ends. The germline V gene encodes CDR1 LGHNA and CDR2 YNFKEQ. This CDR3 reads CASSQARTGGVQEKLFF. The CDR3 region has the DNA TGTGCCAGCAGCCAAGCTCGGACGGGAGGGGTACAAGAAAAACTGTTTTTT.

This chain links TRBV7-9 with TRBJ1-6, with D unresolved. V was clipped by 3 bases and J by 0 bases, with 12 bases between them. The CDR3 has 17 residues. The germline gives CDR1 SEHNR, CDR2 FQNEAQ (reference sequence). The CDR3 DNA follows: TGTGCCAGCAGCTTGTCACGATTTAGCTCCTATAATTCACCCCTCCACTTT. This translates into CASSLSRFSSYNSPLHF. The whole variable domain, remainder taken from reference TRBV7-9 and TRBJ1-6, is DTGVSQNPRHKITKRGQNVTFRCDPISEHNRLYWYRQTLGQGPEFLTYFQNEAQLEKSRLLSDRFSAERPKGSFSTLEIQRTEQGDSAMYLCASSLSRFSSYNSPLHFGNGTRLTVT.

A word on this clone: The sample holds other DNA sequences that translate to the same CDR3. The chain joins TRBV9 to TRBJ2-3, with 7 bases lining up with TRBD2. CDR1 SGDLS and CDR2 YYNGEE come from the germline V gene. The CDR3 sequence is 15 residues long. Trimming removed 2 bases from V and 0 bases from J; junction bases left unmatched: 3. This chain's CDR3 is CASSVGGGSTDTQYF. CDR3 nucleotide sequence: TGTGCCAGCAGCGTTGGCGGGGGAAGCACAGATACGCAGTATTTT.

In this sample, this clone turned up once. The chain combines TRBV14 with TRBJ2-7, with a possible D match to TRBD2 (5 bases). V was clipped by 0 bases and J by 3 bases, with 12 bases between them. Per germline, CDR1 SGHDN and CDR2 FVKESK. The CDR3 length is 15 residues. The CDR3 coding sequence is TGTGCCAGCAGCCAAGACCCCTTTGCGGGCTACGAGCAGTACTTC. It is translated as CASSQDPFAGYEQYF.

The genes are TRBV9 and TRBJ2-1, with 7 bases lining up with TRBD1. This CDR3 comprises 17 residues. The trim removed 4 bases at V and 5 bases at J, leaving 15 bases unmatched. Germline V gene sequence: CDR1 SGDLS, CDR2 YYNGEE. Here the CDR3 DNA reads TGTGCCAGCAGCCAGGTTCAGGGGGAAATAGGCAACAATGAGCAGTTCTTC. The encoded protein is CASSQVQGEIGNNEQFF. Together with reference TRBV9 and TRBJ2-1, the CDR3 gives the full variable domain: DSGVTQTPKHLITATGQRVTLRCSPRSGDLSVYWYQQSLDQGLQFLIQYYNGEERAKGNILERFSAQQFPDLHSELNLSSLELGDSALYFCASSQVQGEIGNNEQFFGPGTRLTVL.

The chain combines TRBV5-1 with TRBJ2-7; 8 bases fit TRBD1. The germline gives CDR1 SGHRS, CDR2 YFSETQ. The CDR3 has 15 amino acids. After removal of 4 bases from V and 7 bases from J, the junction contained 13 bases not matched to a gene. This CDR3 is CASSEEVTGVSEQYF. The CDR3 DNA follows: TGCGCCAGCAGCGAAGAAGTGACAGGGGTATCGGAGCAGTACTTC.

V usage is TRBV10-3 and J usage is TRBJ1-2; D is unresolved. The CDR3 sequence is 12 residues long. From germline, CDR1 is ENHRY and CDR2 SYGVKD. V gave up 8 bases and J gave up 1 base, with 8 bases separating them. In DNA, the CDR3 is TGTGCCATCCGAGGCCTTAACTATGGCTACACCTTC. This sequence encodes CAIRGLNYGYTF.

The chain joins TRBV27 to TRBJ1-3; D gene uncertain. Germline CDR1 is MNHEY and CDR2 is SMNVEV (reference sequence). This CDR3 has 20 amino acids. V lost 0 bases, J lost 2 bases, and 23 bases lay in between. CDR3: CASSLSGSFLTRGPGNTIYF. DNA of the CDR3: TGTGCCAGCAGTTTATCTGGTAGTTTCTTAACCCGCGGTCCTGGAAACACCATATATTTT.

The chain joins TRBV30 to TRBJ1-1; D is unclear. The CDR3 runs 12 residues. The V gene's germline CDR1 is GTSNPN and CDR2 SVGIG (reference sequence). Trimming pared 2 bases from V and 0 bases from J, leaving 4 bases between. CDR3 in amino acids: CAWSRMNTEAFF. CDR3 nucleotide sequence: TGTGCCTGGAGTCGTATGAACACTGAAGCTTTCTTT.

The chain employs TRBV5-1 and TRBJ2-7; D may be TRBD1 (6 bases). The CDR3 contains 14 residues. Trimming took off 0 bases at V and 3 bases at J, with 10 bases between the two ends. Germline CDR1 and CDR2: SGHRS and YFSETQ. In DNA, the CDR3 is TGCGCCAGCAGCTTGGGACAGGACCTCTACGAGCAGTACTTC. Protein sequence: CASSLGQDLYEQYF.

The V gene is TRBV9, the J gene TRBJ1-3, with D perhaps TRBD1 (5 bases). Germline V gene sequence: CDR1 SGDLS, CDR2 YYNGEE. CDR3 length equals 17 residues. V gave up 4 bases and J gave up 3 bases, with 20 bases separating them. CDR3 amino acids: CASSLLETDIFGNTIYF. CDR3 bases: TGTGCCAGCAGCCTCCTGGAGACAGACATTTTTGGAAACACCATATATTTT.

The J gene is TRBJ1-1, the V gene TRBV5-6, with D possibly being TRBD1 (6 bases). The CDR3 runs 14 residues. Trimming removed 2 bases from V and 4 bases from J, with 12 bases in between. The V gene's germline CDR1 is SGHDT and CDR2 YYEEEE. In DNA, the CDR3 is TGTGCCAGCAGCTTACAGGGCCTATCCACTGAAGCTTTCTTT. Protein sequence: CASSLQGLSTEAFF. Drawing the rest from reference TRBV5-6 and TRBJ1-1, the complete variable domain is DAGVTQSPTHLIKTRGQQVTLRCSPKSGHDTVSWYQQALGQGPQFIFQYYEEEERQRGNFPDRFSGHQFPNYSSELNVNALLLGDSALYLCASSLQGLSTEAFFGQGTRLTVV.

The chain uses TRBV9 and TRBJ1-2; 7 nucleotides agree with TRBD1. The germline V gene encodes CDR1 SGDLS and CDR2 YYNGEE. The CDR3 is 14 residues long. The V segment lost 4 bases and the J segment 4 bases; nucleotides outside the gene matches: 7. This chain's CDR3 is CASSPPTGSYGYTF. In nucleotides, the CDR3 is TGTGCCAGCAGCCCACCGACAGGGTCCTATGGCTACACCTTC.

The rearrangement uses TRBV5-1 and TRBJ2-1; D might be TRBD1 (5 bases). This CDR3 spans 14 amino acids. Germline CDR1 and CDR2: SGHRS and YFSETQ. With 4 bases removed from V and 8 bases from J, the gap between germline ends came to 16 bases. For the CDR3, the DNA is TGCGCCAGCAGCCCCCCTGGGGCTAGATATGAGCAGTTCTTC. It is translated as CASSPPGARYEQFF.

This chain connects TRBV5-1 to TRBJ1-5, with TRBD1 matching 11 bases. Germline CDR1 is SGHRS and CDR2 is YFSETQ. The CDR3 totals 16 residues. Trimming took 4 bases from V and 1 from J; bases not matched to a gene: 4. The CDR3 here is CASSEGQGASNQPQHF. The CDR3 DNA follows: TGCGCCAGCAGCGAAGGACAGGGGGCGAGCAATCAGCCCCAGCATTTT.

This chain connects TRBV10-3 to TRBJ2-2, with TRBD2 matching over 8 bases. Germline CDR1 and CDR2: ENHRY and SYGVKD. After removal of 0 bases from V and 4 bases from J, the junction contained 7 bases not matched to a gene. This CDR3 is built from 17 residues. CDR3 residues: CAISESPGGPGTGELFF. CDR3 sequence (DNA): TGTGCCATCAGTGAGTCCCCGGGGGGGCCGGGCACCGGGGAGCTGTTTTTT.

The V call is TRBV7-9, the J call TRBJ1-6; D may be TRBD1 (6 bases). CDR1 and CDR2 (germline): SEHNR, FQNEAQ (reference sequence). The CDR3 runs to 14 residues. V dropped 4 bases and J dropped 5 bases, with 9 bases sitting between them. The DNA of the CDR3 is TGTGCCAGCAGCTCCAGGGGAAATAATTCACCCCTCCACTTT. Residues: CASSSRGNNSPLHF.

The chain carries TRBV19 and TRBJ2-5; TRBD1 matches 9 bases. V was clipped by 4 bases and J by 5 bases; unmatched bases: 5. CDR1 and CDR2 from the germline V gene are LNHDA and SQIVND (reference sequence). The CDR3 is 14 amino acids. The CDR3 protein is CASSTGTGRETQYF. The DNA for the CDR3 is TGTGCCAGTAGTACCGGGACAGGGAGGGAGACCCAGTACTTC.

V and J are TRBV19 and TRBJ1-5; D is perhaps TRBD1 (5 bases). Germline V gene sequence: CDR1 LNHDA, CDR2 SQIVND (reference sequence). Between the trimmed V and J ends, which lost 3 bases and 3 bases, there was a span of 9 bases. CDR3 size: 14 residues. This CDR3 is CASSMKGINQPQHF. CDR3 nucleotides: TGTGCCAGTAGTATGAAGGGGATCAATCAGCCCCAGCATTTT.

The V call is TRBV5-1, the J call TRBJ1-2; perhaps TRBD1 as D (5 bases). The CDR3 loop spans 14 amino acids. Deletions cut 1 base from V and 8 bases from J, with 15 bases between. Per germline, CDR1 SGHRS and CDR2 YFSETQ. The CDR3 sequence: CASSLTGVSRGYTF. In DNA form, the CDR3 reads TGCGCCAGCAGCTTGACGGGGGTCTCGCGGGGCTACACCTTC.

The genes are TRBV7-9 and TRBJ2-3; perhaps TRBD2 as D (6 bases). Germline V CDR1 and CDR2: SEHNR, FQNEAQ (reference sequence). The V gene lost 6 bases and the J gene lost 6 bases, with 10 bases spanning the gap. This CDR3 region has 12 residues. CDR3 loop: CASSTSRDTQYF. The CDR3 region has the DNA TGTGCCAGCAGTACTAGCCGGGATACGCAGTATTTT.

This clone has a single count. The chain employs TRBV3-1 (or the pseudogene TRBV3-2) and TRBJ1-2, with a weak D call TRBD1 (5 bases). CDR3 size: 14 residues. Per germline, CDR1 LGHDT and CDR2 YNNKEL (reference sequence). V lost 1 base and J 2 bases, leaving 8 bases between the germline ends. CDR3 residues: CASSQGRGNYGYTF. CDR3 coding DNA: TGTGCCAGCAGCCAAGGTCGGGGGAACTATGGCTACACCTTC.

The chain carries TRBV6-1 and TRBJ1-2; 7 nucleotides align to TRBD1. Germline loops: CDR1 MNHNS, CDR2 SASEGT. V gave up 3 bases and J gave up 4 bases; unmatched junction bases: 5. The CDR3 totals 14 residues. The CDR3, as DNA: TGTGCCAGCAGTGATATCCAGGGGGTCTATGGCTACACCTTC. It codes for CASSDIQGVYGYTF.

The V call is TRBV7-9, the J call TRBJ1-4, with unresolved D. Deletions cut 11 bases from V and 7 bases from J, with 17 bases between. CDR1 is SEHNR and CDR2 is FQNEAQ in the germline V gene (reference sequence). The CDR3 loop spans 13 amino acids. The CDR3 loop reads CALVQAGGEKLFF. Written as DNA, the CDR3 is TGTGCCCTAGTCCAAGCGGGAGGTGAAAAACTGTTTTTT.

J is TRBJ1-1 and V is TRBV19; D unresolved. This CDR3 contains 13 residues. Deletions cut 6 bases from V and 2 bases from J, with 10 bases between. Germline values: CDR1 LNHDA, CDR2 SQIVND (reference sequence). In nucleotides, the CDR3 is TGTGCCAGTAGGTCGGGAATAAACACTGAAGCTTTCTTT. Translated, it gives CASRSGINTEAFF.